This T cell receptor (beta chain) was obtained from a study of cytomegalovirus exposure and HLA in healthy donors. Regarding the study as a whole: Listed as cytomegalovirus-associated were 164 TCR beta chains.

In the case of this clone: Its antigen is unidentified.

CDR3 length: 18 amino acids. Assay used: immunoSEQ multiplex PCR; TCRdb lists only in-frame clones, some missing. This table has 80,000 to 95,000 clones, roughly 96% appearing once. The chain is built from TRBV21-1 and TRBJ2-7; no DNA check was done on the table's D call, TRBD1. TRBV21-1 counts as a pseudogene. The sequenced material came from PBMCs. The TCR sequence derives from a woman between 18 and 30 years old in good health and CMV-seronegative. The CDR3 bases are TGTGCCAGCAGCCCTACTACTTCAGGGGTGGGCCCCAACTACGAGCAGTACTTC. It is translated as CASSPTTSGVGPNYEQYF.